This entry is about one TCR beta chain. Its antigen is unknown. TCRdb redid the calling of the RT-PCR reads with MiXCR, one entry per CDR3 protein. The sample gives hundreds of thousands of distinct CDR3 sequences, about 14% of which show up once; approximately 7.6% is in the top ten. These data originate in a study of response to subunit inactivated influenza vaccine. The CDR3 covers 16 residues. Per germline, CDR1 SGHDN and CDR2 FVKESK. Trimming stripped 4 bases from V and 4 bases from J, with 17 bases between. Study-wide findings and caveats: Each seasonal influenza vaccination recruits few new T cells, the authors suggested.

This TCR came from a man aged 50 to 59 who received an inactivated influenza vaccine. The sample here was PBMCs from blood, taken around two weeks before vaccination. This chain connects TRBV14 to TRBJ2-1, with D possibly being TRBD2 (7 bases). DNA for the CDR3: TGTGCCAGCAGCCGCCTCCGAGGGGGGGCTTACAATGAGCAGTTCTTC. Translated: CASSRLRGGAYNEQFF.